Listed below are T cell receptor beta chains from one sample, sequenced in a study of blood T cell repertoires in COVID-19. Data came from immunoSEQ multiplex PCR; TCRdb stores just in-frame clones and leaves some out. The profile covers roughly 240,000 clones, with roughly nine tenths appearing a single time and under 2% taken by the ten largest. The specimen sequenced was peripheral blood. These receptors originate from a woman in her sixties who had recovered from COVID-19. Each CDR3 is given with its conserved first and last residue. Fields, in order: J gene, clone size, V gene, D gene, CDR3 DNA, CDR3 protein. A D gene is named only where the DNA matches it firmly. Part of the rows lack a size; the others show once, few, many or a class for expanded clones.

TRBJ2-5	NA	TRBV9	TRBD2	TGTGCCAGCAAAGGCGGGGGAAACGAGACCCAGTACTTC	CASKGGGNETQYF
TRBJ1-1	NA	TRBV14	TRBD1	TGTGCCAGCAGTATTGTAGGGGGCTCTGGAATAGCTTTCTTT	CASSIVGGSGIAFF
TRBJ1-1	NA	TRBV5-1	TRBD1	TGCGCCAGCAGCCGAACAGGGGTCATGAACACTGAAGCTTTCTTT	CASSRTGVMNTEAFF
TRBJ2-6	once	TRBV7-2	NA	TGTGCCAGCAGCTCCCCGCGCGGTGGGGCCAACGTCCTGACTTTC	CASSSPRGGANVLTF
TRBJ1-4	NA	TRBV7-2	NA	TGTGCCAGCAGCTTAAACAGGGCAGAAAAACTGTTTTTT	CASSLNRAEKLFF
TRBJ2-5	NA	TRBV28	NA	TGTGCCAGCAGTTTATCAGGGGTTGGGACCCAGTACTTC	CASSLSGVGTQYF
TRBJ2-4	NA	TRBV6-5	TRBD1	TGTGCCAGCAGGAACACAGGGGCGGCAAACATTCAGTACTTC	CASRNTGAANIQYF
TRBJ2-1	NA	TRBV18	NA	TGTGCCAGCGCCCCGTTCGGGGGTCAAGATAAGCAGTTCTTC	CASAPFGGQDKQFF
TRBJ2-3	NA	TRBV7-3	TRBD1	TGTGCCAGCAGCTCGGGACAGGGGCGCCAAGATACGCAGTATTTT	CASSSGQGRQDTQYF
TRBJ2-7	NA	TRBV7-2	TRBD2	TGTGCCAGCAGCTCGGGACTAGCACTCGAGCAGTACTTC	CASSSGLALEQYF
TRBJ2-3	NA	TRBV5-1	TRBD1	TGCGCCAGCAGCGTAGGGACAGGGGGTACAGATACGCAGTATTTT	CASSVGTGGTDTQYF
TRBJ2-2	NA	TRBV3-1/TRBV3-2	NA	TGTGCCAGCAGCCAAAACAGGGCCACCGGGGAGCTGTTTTTT	CASSQNRATGELFF
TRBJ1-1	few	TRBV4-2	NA	TGTGCCAGCAGCCAAGGACAGGCGAACACTGAAGCTTTCTTT	CASSQGQANTEAFF
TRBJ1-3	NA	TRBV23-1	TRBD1	TGCGCCAGGACGGTAGGGGGCGAAAACTCTGGAAACACCATATATTTT	CARTVGGENSGNTIYF